This T cell receptor beta chain originates from a study of cytomegalovirus exposure and HLA in healthy donors. Study-level points and caveats: According to an earlier analysis, most TCR beta V segments yielded productive rearrangements about 87% or about 30% of the time. Both high specificity and high sensitivity reportedly marked the classifier's diagnosis of cytomegalovirus status.

CDR1 is SGHRS, CDR2 YFSETQ, per germline. Trimming pared 0 bases from V and 0 bases from J, leaving 7 bases between. The CDR3 contains 14 residues. Each donor was nominally healthy when sampled (though unrecorded immune exposures were likely). Researchers ran the PCR with 60 Vbeta and 13 Jbeta primers. Using immunoSEQ multiplex PCR, the repertoire was profiled, and TCRdb retains in-frame clones only, with some absent. The sample contains roughly 120,000 clones, more than 70% of which appear only once. In regard to this clone: Its antigen is still unknown.

The origin of this receptor is a human donor in good health. The sequenced sample was PBMCs. The chain uses TRBV5-1 and TRBJ2-7; the D is unclear. DNA for the CDR3: TGCGCCAGCAGCTTGGCCCCCTCCTCCTACGAGCAGTACTTC. It codes for CASSLAPSSYEQYF. The full variable domain, its missing parts supplied by reference TRBV5-1 and TRBJ2-7, is KAGVTQTPRYLIKTRGQQVTLSCSPISGHRSVSWYQQTPGQGLQFLFEYFSETQRNKGNFPGRFSGRQFSNSRSEMNVSTLELGDSALYLCASSLAPSSYEQYFGPGTRLTVT.